This TCR beta chain was identified during a study of CD8+ T cells in alopecia areata (dated by TCRdb to 2016 to 2018). About the study as a whole: To study T cell clonal expansion in alopecia areata, the researchers applied high-throughput TCRbeta sequencing to both the C3H/HeJ mouse model and human patients. RNA was obtained with the PAXgene miRNA kit for fixed scalp, the miRNeasy kit for PBMCs, and the RNeasy kit for mouse skin. Amplification of TCRbeta CDR3 regions was done by immunoSEQ multiplex PCR using 35 Vbeta forward primers and 13 Jbeta reverse primers. In humans, TCRbeta sequencing was performed on scalp tissue and on sorted CD4+ and CD8+ peripheral blood T cells from healthy controls and from patients with patchy or totalis/universalis alopecia areata. Scalp clonality was compared among normal scalp (n=4), patchy alopecia areata scalp (n=8), and alopecia totalis/universalis scalp (n=8).

The library was made by the immunoSEQ multiplex PCR assay. For TCR sequencing, RNA was extracted from every sample and reverse transcribed into cDNA to serve as template. First-strand cDNA was synthesized with SuperScript III using a 2:1 mix of oligo-dT and random hexamers. A synthetic immune receptor repertoire was used to assess amplification bias, and residual bias was removed computationally. Regarding the original processing steps: After raw reads were preprocessed to remove errors, the CDR3 was defined following IMGT conventions as running from the conserved cysteine to phenylalanine. Clonality was computed by normalizing Shannon entropy by log2 of the number of productive unique TCRs and subtracting the result from 1. Whether each scalp clone was CD4 or CD8 was inferred by checking scalp TCRbeta sequences against the CD4 and CD8 repertoires from sorted blood. TCRdb obtained this table from immuneACCESS and retained in-frame rearrangements with V and J assigned. These tables miss some clones; where compared with another copy, unresolved V genes account for less than half of the shortfall, and the remainder is unexplained. V, J and clone size were drawn from that table, and D and trimming were deduced from the DNA. Recorded for this sample are around 150,000 clones; 55% of them occurred a single time. The top ten constitute 4.8% of the sample.

Study-wide findings and limitations: Shared TCR sequences between patients were less evident than in mice, which may be partly attributable to HLA diversity in the patient population. Compared with normal scalp, lesional scalp, particularly in alopecia totalis/universalis, had higher clonality and more expanded CD8+ clones, which suggests antigenic drive. Unlike mouse skin, which is dominated by gammadelta T cells, normal human skin has resident alphabeta T cells that are also sequenced, and this complicates analysis of the scalp TCR repertoire.

This clone has a handful of counts. It has no known antigen specificity. Within one base of it there is no much larger clone, and no base qualities were kept. PBMCs were isolated by density centrifugation and stained for CD3, CD4 and CD8, and CD4+ and CD8+ T cells were sorted on a FACSAria. Scalp biopsies and blood samples were provided by unaffected controls. This sequence originates from a human donor in good health. The material sequenced was CD4+ T cells sorted from blood.

The DNA reads TGTGCGCGGACGAATGGGAATGGCTACACCTTC. It encodes CARTNGNGYTF. The chain uses TRBV30 and TRBJ1-2; the D gene is not confidently resolved. CDR1 and CDR2, per the germline V gene (reference sequence), are GTSNPN and SVGIG. Measured from the cysteine to the phenylalanine, the CDR3 is 11 residues long. The kept DNA is CDR3 alone, 33 bases in frame from the first base. With all but the CDR3 taken from the reference TRBV30 and TRBJ1-2 genes, the full variable domain is: SQTIHQWPATLVQPVGSPLSLECTVEGTSNPNLYWYRQAAGRGLQLLFYSVGIGQISSEVPQNLSASRPQDRQFILSSKKLLLSDSGFYLCARTNGNGYTFGSGTRLTVV.